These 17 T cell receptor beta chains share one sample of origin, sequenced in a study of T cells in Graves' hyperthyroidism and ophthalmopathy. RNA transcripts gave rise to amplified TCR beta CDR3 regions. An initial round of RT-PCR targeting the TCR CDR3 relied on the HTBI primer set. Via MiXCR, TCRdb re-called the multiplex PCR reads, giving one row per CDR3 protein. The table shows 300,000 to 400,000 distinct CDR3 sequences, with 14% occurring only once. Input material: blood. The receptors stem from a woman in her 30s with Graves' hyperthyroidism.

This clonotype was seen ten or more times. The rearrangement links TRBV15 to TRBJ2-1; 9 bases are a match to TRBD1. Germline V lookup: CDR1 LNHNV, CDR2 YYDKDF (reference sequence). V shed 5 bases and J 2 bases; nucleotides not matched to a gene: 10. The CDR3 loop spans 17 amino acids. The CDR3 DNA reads TGTGCCACCAGCGGGGAAATCCGACAGGGGGCCTACAATGAGCAGTTCTTC. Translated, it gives CATSGEIRQGAYNEQFF.

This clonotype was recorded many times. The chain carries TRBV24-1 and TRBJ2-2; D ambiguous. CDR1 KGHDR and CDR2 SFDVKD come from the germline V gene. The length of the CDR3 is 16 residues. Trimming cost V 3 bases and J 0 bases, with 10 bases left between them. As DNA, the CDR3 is TGTGCCACCAGTGATAACTCGCTATCGAACACCGGGGAGCTGTTTTTT. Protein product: CATSDNSLSNTGELFF.

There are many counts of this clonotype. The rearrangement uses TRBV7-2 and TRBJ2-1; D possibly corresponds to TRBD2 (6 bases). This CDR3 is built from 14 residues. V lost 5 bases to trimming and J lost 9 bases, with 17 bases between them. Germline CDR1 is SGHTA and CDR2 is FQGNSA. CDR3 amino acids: CASSIGRGLSEQFF. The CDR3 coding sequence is TGTGCCAGCAGCATCGGGAGAGGGCTAAGTGAGCAGTTCTTC.

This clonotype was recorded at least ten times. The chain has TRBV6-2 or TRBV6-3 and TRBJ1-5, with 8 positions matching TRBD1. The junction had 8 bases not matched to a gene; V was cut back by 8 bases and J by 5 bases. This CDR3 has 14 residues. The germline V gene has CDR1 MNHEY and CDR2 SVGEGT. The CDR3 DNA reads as TGTGCCAGCGCGGACAGGGAAAGATATCAGCCCCAGCATTTT. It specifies CASADRERYQPQHF.

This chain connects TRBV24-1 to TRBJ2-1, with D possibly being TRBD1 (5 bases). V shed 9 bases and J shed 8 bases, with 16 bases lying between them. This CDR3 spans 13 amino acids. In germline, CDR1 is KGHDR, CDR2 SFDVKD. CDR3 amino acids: CATGRVPGDEQFF. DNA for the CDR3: TGTGCCACCGGCAGGGTTCCTGGCGATGAGCAGTTCTTC.

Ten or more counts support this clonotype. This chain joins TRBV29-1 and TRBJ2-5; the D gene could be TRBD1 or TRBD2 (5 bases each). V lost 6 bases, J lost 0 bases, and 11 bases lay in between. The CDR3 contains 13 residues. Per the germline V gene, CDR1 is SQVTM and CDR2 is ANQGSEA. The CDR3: CSVPGTDQETQYF. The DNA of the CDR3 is TGCAGCGTCCCCGGGACGGACCAAGAGACCCAGTACTTC.

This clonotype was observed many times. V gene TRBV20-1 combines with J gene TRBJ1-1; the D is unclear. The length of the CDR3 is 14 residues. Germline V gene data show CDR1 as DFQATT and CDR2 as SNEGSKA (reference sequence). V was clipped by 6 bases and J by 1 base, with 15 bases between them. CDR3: CSARSWQRNTEAFF. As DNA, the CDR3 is TGCAGTGCCCGAAGTTGGCAGCGGAACACTGAAGCTTTCTTT.

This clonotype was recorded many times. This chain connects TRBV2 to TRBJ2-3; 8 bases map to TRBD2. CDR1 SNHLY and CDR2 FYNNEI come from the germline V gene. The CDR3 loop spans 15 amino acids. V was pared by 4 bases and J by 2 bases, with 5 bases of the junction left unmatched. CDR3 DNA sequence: TGTGCCAGCAGTGTGGTAGGACTAGCCACAGATACGCAGTATTTT. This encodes CASSVVGLATDTQYF. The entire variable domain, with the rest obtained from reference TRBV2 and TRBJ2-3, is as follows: EPEVTQTPSHQVTQMGQEVILRCVPISNHLYFYWYRQILGQKVEFLVSFYNNEISEKSEIFDDQFSVERPDGSNFTLKIRSTKLEDSAMYFCASSVVGLATDTQYFGPGTRLTVL.

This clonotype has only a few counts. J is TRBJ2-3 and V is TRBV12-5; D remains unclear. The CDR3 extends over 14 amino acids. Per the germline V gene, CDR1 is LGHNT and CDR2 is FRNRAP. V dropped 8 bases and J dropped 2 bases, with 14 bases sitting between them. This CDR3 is CASRADSYTDTQYF. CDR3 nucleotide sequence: TGTGCTAGTCGGGCAGACTCGTACACAGATACGCAGTATTTT.

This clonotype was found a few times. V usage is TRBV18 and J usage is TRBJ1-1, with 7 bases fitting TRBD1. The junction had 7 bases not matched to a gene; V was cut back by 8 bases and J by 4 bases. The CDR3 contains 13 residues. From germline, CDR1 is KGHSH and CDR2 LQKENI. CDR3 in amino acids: CASQQGPATEAFF. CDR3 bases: TGTGCCAGCCAACAGGGGCCTGCCACTGAAGCTTTCTTT.

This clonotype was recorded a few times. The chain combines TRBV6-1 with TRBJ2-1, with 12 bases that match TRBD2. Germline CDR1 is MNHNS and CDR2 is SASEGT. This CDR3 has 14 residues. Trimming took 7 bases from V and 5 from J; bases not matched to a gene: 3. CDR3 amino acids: CASKTSGRNNEQFF. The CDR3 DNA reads TGTGCCAGCAAAACTAGCGGGAGGAACAATGAGCAGTTCTTC.

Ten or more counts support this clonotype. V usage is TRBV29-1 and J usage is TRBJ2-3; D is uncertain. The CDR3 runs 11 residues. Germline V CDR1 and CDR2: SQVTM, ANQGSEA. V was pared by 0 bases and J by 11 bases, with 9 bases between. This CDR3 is CSVEDTTEQYF. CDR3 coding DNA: TGCAGCGTTGAAGATACTACTGAGCAGTATTTT.

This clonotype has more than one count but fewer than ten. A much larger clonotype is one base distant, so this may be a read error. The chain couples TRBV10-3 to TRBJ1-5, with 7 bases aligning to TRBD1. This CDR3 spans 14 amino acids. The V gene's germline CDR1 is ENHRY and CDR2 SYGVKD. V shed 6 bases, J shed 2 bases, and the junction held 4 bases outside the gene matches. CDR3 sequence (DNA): TGTGCCATCAGGGAAACAGGGGGCAATCAGCCCCAGCATTTT. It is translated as CAIRETGGNQPQHF.

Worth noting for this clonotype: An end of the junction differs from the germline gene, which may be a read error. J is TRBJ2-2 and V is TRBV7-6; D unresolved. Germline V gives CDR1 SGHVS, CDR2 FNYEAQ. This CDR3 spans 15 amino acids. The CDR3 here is CASRLGSLNTGELFF. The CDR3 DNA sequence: TGTGCCAGCAGATTAGGTTCCCTGAACACCGGGGAGCTGTTTTTT.

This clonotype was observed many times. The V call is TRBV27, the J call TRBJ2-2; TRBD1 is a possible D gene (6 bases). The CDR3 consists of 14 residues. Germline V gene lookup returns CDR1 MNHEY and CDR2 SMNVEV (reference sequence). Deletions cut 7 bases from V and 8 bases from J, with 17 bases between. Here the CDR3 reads CASTLTQGAGELFF. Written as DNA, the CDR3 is TGTGCCAGCACCCTAACACAGGGCGCGGGGGAGCTGTTTTTT.

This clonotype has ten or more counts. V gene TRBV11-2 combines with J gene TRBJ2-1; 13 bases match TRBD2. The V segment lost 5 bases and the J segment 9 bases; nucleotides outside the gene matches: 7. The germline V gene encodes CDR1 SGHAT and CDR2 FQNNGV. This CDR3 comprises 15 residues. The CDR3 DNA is TGTGCCAGCAGCCCGGGACTAGCGGGACGCGGTGAGCAGTTCTTC. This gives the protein CASSPGLAGRGEQFF.

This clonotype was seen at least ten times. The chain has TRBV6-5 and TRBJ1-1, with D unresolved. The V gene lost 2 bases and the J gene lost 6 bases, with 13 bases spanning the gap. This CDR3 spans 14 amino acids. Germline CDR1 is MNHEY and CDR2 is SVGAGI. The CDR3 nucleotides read TGTGCCAGCAGTTACAGCTTGTCCGGGGCTGAAGCTTTCTTT. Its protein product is CASSYSLSGAEAFF.